This TCR beta chain came from a study of CD8 T cells in ankylosing spondylitis. The authors made TCR beta libraries by quantitative 5'-RACE with molecular barcodes. Via MiXCR, TCRdb re-called the 5' RACE reads, giving one row per CDR3 protein. The table shows 220,000 or so distinct CDR3 sequences, with roughly 10% occurring only once. Study-level points and caveats: Certain motif variants had earlier been reported in reactive arthritis synovial fluid and blood. Clones linked to disease were reported to show significant enrichment in matched ankylosing spondylitis synovial fluid.

This clonotype has at least ten counts. Its antigen is unidentified. Germline lookup yields CDR1 MNHEY and CDR2 SVGEGT. The CDR3 has 20 amino acids. Trimming removed 0 bases from V and 4 bases from J, with 25 bases in between. Input material: blood, either unsorted or a sorted T cell fraction (not recorded which). The origin of this receptor is a male donor with ankylosing spondylitis or in good health (not recorded which). V gene TRBV6-2 or TRBV6-3 combines with J gene TRBJ2-1, with D possibly being TRBD2 (6 bases). CDR3 region: CASSYSQPGLPTQLYNEQFF. The CDR3 nucleotides are TGTGCCAGCAGTTACTCGCAACCGGGACTCCCGACCCAACTTTACAATGAGCAGTTCTTC.